The entry below describes one T cell receptor (beta chain). Its specific antigen is unknown. The sample holds no much larger clone one base away, and base qualities are not on file. The donors were about 40 Caucasian individuals from Russia, aged 6 to 90 years, who were systemically healthy. Around 10 milliliters of peripheral blood were collected from each donor into EDTA-treated Vacutainer tubes. PBMCs were isolated by Ficoll-Paque density-gradient centrifugation, with at least 7 million obtained per sample. Total RNA, at least 6 micrograms per sample, was extracted from PBMCs with Trizol reagent. For every donor, flow cytometry on a PBMC aliquot measured the percentage of naive CD45RAhigh/CD27high T cells. Including cysteine and phenylalanine, the CDR3 has 13 amino acids. Only the CDR3 portion is preserved as DNA: 39 bases, with reading frame beginning at the first base. Taken from the germline V gene (reference sequence), the CDR1 and CDR2 loops are DFQATT and SNEGSKA. Trimming takes 5 bases off V and 7 bases off J; junction bases not matched to a gene: 9.

The data derive from a study of blood T cells in healthy people across ages (dated by TCRdb to about 2015). Background on the whole study: Template switching captured roughly one uniquely barcoded TCR beta cDNA molecule per two T cells in model experiments. To track age-related changes in TCR beta repertoire diversity, the study relied on deep sequencing normalized with unique cDNA molecular identifiers. The donors were split into four age groups: young (average around 15 years), middle-aged (39), aged (approximately 59) and long-lived (82). To avoid experimental bias, donors of different ages were spread randomly across the sequencing lanes. Using the same blood draw, the study looked at two additional independent replicas of 1 million unique cDNA reads for two donors, one aged 18 to 29 and the other aged 80 or older.

The study at large found these results: Because profiling used bulk unsorted PBMCs, naive and antigen-experienced compartments could not be compared conclusively. The long-lived group showed more naive CD4+ T cells, fewer expanded clones and increased TCR diversity than the aged group, suggesting age selection. Donor CMV infection status was unknown, potentially confounding age-related changes in expanded clonotypes. Total diversity estimates from one million sequenced T cells were considered lower bounds and underestimates. The percentage of naive T cells measured by flow cytometry correlated strongly with observed TCR beta diversity. As age increased, observed TCR beta diversity per million T cells dropped in a roughly linear way, and a significant reduction was already evident by age about 36.

Libraries were built with 5' RACE. Instrument used: Illumina HiSeq 2500. The second PCR ran for roughly 7 to 11 cycles and used a J-beta primer mix along with a sample-barcoded 5' primer. Each TCR beta cDNA molecule received a unique molecular identifier from a template-switch 5' adaptor carrying 12 random nucleotides. Each sample yielded at least 2.5 million CDR3-containing paired-end reads. First-strand cDNA was synthesized from all RNA with the Mint cDNA synthesis kit, primed by a TRBC-specific oligonucleotide. After uracil-DNA glycosylase treatment, a first 18-cycle PCR used universal primers M1SS and BC2_uni_R on all cDNA. The published analysis was carried out like this. For normalization, 1 million high-quality reads were randomly selected from each sample, with every read carrying a distinct molecular identifier. Reads sharing molecular identifiers were discarded rather than binned into consensus sequences. MiTCR, run with a Q25 quality threshold and the strictest error-elimination algorithm, handled CDR3 identification, clonotype clustering and error correction. Lower-bound total TCR beta diversity was estimated with a nonparametric unseen species model using Euler transformation. TCRdb itself trimmed the public reads at Q25 with fastp, ran MiXCR and retained productive beta chains. Each entry merges the rows of one CDR3 protein and shows their most common DNA and genes. These V and J calls rely on TCRdb rather than the paper's analysis. In this sample the table shows approximately 350,000 distinct CDR3 sequences, approximately 52% of which occur a single time. 51% of the sample is taken by the ten largest.

The sequence came from a man in his 60s in good health. The V gene is TRBV20-1 and the J gene is TRBJ1-1, and TRBD1 aligns with 8 junction nucleotides. The sequenced material came from blood. The CDR3 protein: CSAWGRGQNEAFF. The DNA reads TGCAGTGCTTGGGGCAGGGGGCAGAATGAAGCTTTCTTT.